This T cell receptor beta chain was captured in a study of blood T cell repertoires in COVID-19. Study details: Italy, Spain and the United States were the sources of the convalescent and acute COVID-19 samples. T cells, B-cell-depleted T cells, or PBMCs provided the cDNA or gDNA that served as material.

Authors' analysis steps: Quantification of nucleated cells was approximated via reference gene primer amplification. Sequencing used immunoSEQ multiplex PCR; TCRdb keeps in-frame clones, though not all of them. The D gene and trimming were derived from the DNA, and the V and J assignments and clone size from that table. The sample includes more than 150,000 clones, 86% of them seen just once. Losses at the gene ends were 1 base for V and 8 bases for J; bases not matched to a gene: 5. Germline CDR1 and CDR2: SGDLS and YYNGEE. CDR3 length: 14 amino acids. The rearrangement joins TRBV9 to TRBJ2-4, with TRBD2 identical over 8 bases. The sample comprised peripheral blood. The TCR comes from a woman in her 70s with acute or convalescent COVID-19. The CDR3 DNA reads TGTGCCAGCAGCGTAAAAGCGGGAGACGACATTCAGTACTTC. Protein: CASSVKAGDDIQYF.